These 30 T cell receptor beta chains originate from one sample sequenced in a study of T cell responses to AZD1222 COVID-19 vaccine. Sequencing used immunoSEQ multiplex PCR; TCRdb keeps in-frame clones, though not all of them. The repertoire holds 140,000 to 150,000 clones, with approximately 86% as singletons. The sample consisted of peripheral blood, taken 28 days after the second dose of the MenACWY control vaccine. Every receptor here comes from an adult who received the MenACWY meningococcal vaccine as a control.

The chain couples TRBV5-1 to TRBJ1-2; D possibly corresponds to TRBD1 (5 bases). CDR3 size: 12 residues. V was trimmed by 7 bases and J by 7 bases, leaving 14 bases between them. The germline gives CDR1 SGHRS, CDR2 YFSETQ. The CDR3 protein is CASGGGAAGYTF. CDR3 DNA sequence: TGCGCCAGCGGGGGAGGGGCGGCTGGCTACACCTTC.

The chain recombines TRBV7-9 with TRBJ2-3, with 7 positions matching TRBD2. The CDR3 sequence is 15 residues long. CDR1 is SEHNR, CDR2 FQNEAQ, per germline (reference sequence). V trimming: 1 base; J trimming: 4 bases; junction bases outside the gene matches: 5. This CDR3 reads CASSLEGGSSDTQYF. Written as DNA, the CDR3 is TGTGCCAGCAGCTTAGAAGGCGGGAGCTCAGATACGCAGTATTTT. The variable domain in full, with the rest retrieved from reference TRBV7-9 and TRBJ2-3, is DTGVSQNPRHKITKRGQNVTFRCDPISEHNRLYWYRQTLGQGPEFLTYFQNEAQLEKSRLLSDRFSAERPKGSFSTLEIQRTEQGDSAMYLCASSLEGGSSDTQYFGPGTRLTVL.

The CDR3 here is CASSLGEYTEAFF. The CDR3 DNA sequence: TGTGCCAGCAGTTTGGGTGAGTACACTGAAGCTTTCTTT. The chain employs TRBV12-3 or TRBV12-4 and TRBJ1-1, with D uncertain. V lost 3 bases and J lost 3, with 8 bases in between. The CDR3 spans 13 residues.

V is TRBV4-2 and J is TRBJ2-3; 8 bases line up with TRBD2. The V and J ends lost 0 bases and 2 bases, in that order; junction bases with no gene match: 7. The germline gives CDR1 LGHNA, CDR2 YNFKEQ. This CDR3 is built from 17 residues. The CDR3 DNA reads as TGTGCCAGCAGCCAAGATCAGTTTAGCGGGGCCACAGATACGCAGTATTTT. Its protein is CASSQDQFSGATDTQYF.

This chain's CDR3 is CATRTPRFPYEQYF. DNA of the CDR3: TGTGCCACCCGGACCCCCCGATTCCCCTACGAGCAGTACTTC. This chain uses TRBV6-5 with TRBJ2-7; D unclear. CDR1 and CDR2 (germline): MNHEY, SVGAGI. The CDR3 length is 14 residues. V was trimmed by 10 bases and J by 2 bases, leaving 18 bases between them.

DNA for the CDR3: TGTGCCAGCAGTGATCATCGGGACAGGGGTGAGCAGTTCTTC. Its translation is CASSDHRDRGEQFF. The rearrangement joins TRBV2 to TRBJ2-1, with TRBD1 matching 10 bases. CDR1 and CDR2 (germline): SNHLY, FYNNEI. The V gene end was trimmed by 3 bases and the J gene end by 9 bases; junction bases not matched to a gene: 5. The length of the CDR3 is 14 residues.

The chain joins TRBV7-8 to TRBJ1-3; D possibly corresponds to TRBD1 (5 bases). With 1 base removed from V and 8 bases from J, the gap between germline ends came to 9 bases. Germline assignment: CDR1 SGHVS and CDR2 FQNEAQ. The CDR3 totals 13 residues. CDR3 sequence: CASSLGGRDTIYF. The CDR3 DNA follows: TGTGCCAGCAGCTTAGGGGGGAGGGACACCATATATTTT. The full variable domain, completed using reference TRBV7-8 and TRBJ1-3, is GAGVSQSPRYKVAKRGQDVALRCDPISGHVSLFWYQQALGQGPEFLTYFQNEAQLDKSGLPSDRFFAERPEGSVSTLKIQRTQQEDSAVYLCASSLGGRDTIYFGEGSWLTVV.

The V call is TRBV7-9, the J call TRBJ2-7, with 11 nucleotides matching TRBD1. Per the germline V gene, CDR1 is SEHNR and CDR2 is FQNEAQ (reference sequence). V dropped 7 bases and J dropped 5; count of bases not matched to a gene: 7. There are 14 residues in the CDR3. DNA for the CDR3: TGTGCCAGCACCTCAGGGGGACAGGGGGACGAGCAGTACTTC. Translation gives CASTSGGQGDEQYF.

The chain carries TRBV3-1 (or the pseudogene TRBV3-2) and TRBJ2-1; TRBD2 agrees at 15 bases. CDR1 and CDR2 (germline): LGHDT, YNNKEL (reference sequence). The CDR3 is made up of 17 amino acids. With V trimmed by 4 bases and J by 4 bases, 5 bases remained unmatched. CDR3 in amino acids: CASSLGLAGGAYNEQFF. The CDR3 DNA reads TGTGCCAGCAGCCTCGGACTAGCGGGGGGGGCATACAATGAGCAGTTCTTC.

The chain is built from TRBV28 and TRBJ1-2; D ambiguous. Trimming removed 2 bases from V and 3 bases from J, with 13 bases in between. The germline V gene has CDR1 MDHEN and CDR2 SYDVKM. The CDR3 extends over 15 amino acids. CDR3 DNA sequence: TGTGCCAGCAGTTTAAGCGGGGAAGAGTACTATGGCTACACCTTC. Amino acids: CASSLSGEEYYGYTF.

A single count supports this clone. V and J are TRBV5-1 and TRBJ2-7, with TRBD1 as a possible D gene (6 bases). This CDR3 region has 17 residues. V was shortened by 4 bases and J by 2 bases, with 22 bases between the two germline ends. From germline, CDR1 is SGHRS and CDR2 YFSETQ. CDR3 region: CASSQGWDPGYPYEQYF. CDR3 coding DNA: TGCGCCAGCAGCCAGGGGTGGGACCCAGGTTACCCCTACGAGCAGTACTTC.

The gene calls are TRBV13 and TRBJ2-1; D is possibly TRBD1 (6 bases). The CDR3 totals 16 residues. Germline V lookup: CDR1 PRHDT, CDR2 FYEKMQ (reference sequence). V was shortened by 4 bases and J by 0 bases, with 13 bases between the two germline ends. The CDR3 DNA reads TGTGCCAGCAGCTCCCTCCGGGACAACTCCTACAATGAGCAGTTCTTC. Translation: CASSSLRDNSYNEQFF.

This sequence joins TRBV11-3 and TRBJ2-5, with D uncertain. The germline gives CDR1 SGHNT, CDR2 YENEEA. V was cut by 3 bases and J by 4 bases, with 6 bases left in between. There are 12 residues in the CDR3. The CDR3 spells CASSFSRETQYF. CDR3 DNA sequence: TGTGCCAGCAGCTTTTCGCGAGAGACCCAGTACTTC.

The chain has TRBV4-2 and TRBJ1-5, with 7 bases identical to TRBD1. V shed 4 bases, J shed 5 bases, and the junction held 5 bases outside the gene matches. Per the germline V gene, CDR1 is LGHNA and CDR2 is YNFKEQ. The length of the CDR3 is 14 residues. CDR3 sequence (DNA): TGTGCCAGCAGCCGCGTGGGACAGCATCAGCCCCAGCATTTT. Its translation: CASSRVGQHQPQHF.

The chain uses TRBV30 and TRBJ1-1, with D possibly matching TRBD1 (5 bases). This CDR3 region has 14 residues. Trimming removed 4 bases from V and 1 base from J, with 13 bases in between. Germline V gene lookup returns CDR1 GTSNPN and CDR2 SVGIG (reference sequence). CDR3 sequence reads: CAWKPRVWNTEAFF. The CDR3 DNA follows: TGTGCCTGGAAACCCAGGGTTTGGAACACTGAAGCTTTCTTT.

This clone came up a few times. This rearrangement joins TRBV11-2 to TRBJ2-5; tentative D call: TRBD1 (6 bases). Trimming took 3 bases from V and 7 from J, leaving 15 bases between them. CDR1 is SGHAT and CDR2 is FQNNGV in the germline V gene. CDR3 length: 14 amino acids. Here the CDR3 DNA reads TGTGCCAGCAGCTTTTCTGAGCAGGGGACGACCCAGTACTTC. This encodes CASSFSEQGTTQYF.

The CDR3 spells CASSYGAGAYNEQFF. The CDR3, as DNA: TGTGCCAGCAGTTACGGCGCGGGGGCCTACAATGAGCAGTTCTTC. The chain links TRBV6-5 to TRBJ2-1; 7 bases align to TRBD2. The CDR3 loop spans 15 amino acids. The V gene end was trimmed by 2 bases and the J gene end by 2 bases; junction bases not matched to a gene: 3. Germline V lookup: CDR1 MNHEY, CDR2 SVGAGI.

This clone has only a few counts. The J gene is TRBJ1-4, the V gene TRBV28; 7 bases line up with TRBD1. Germline CDR1 MDHEN, CDR2 SYDVKM. Trimming cost V 7 bases and J 6 bases; bases outside gene matches: 11. CDR3 length equals 15 residues. The CDR3 region is CASTDPRGEDEKLFF. In nucleotides, the CDR3 is TGTGCCAGCACGGACCCCAGGGGGGAGGATGAAAAACTGTTTTTT.

On this clone itself: The junction departs from germline at one end; a sequencing error may be responsible. The chain combines TRBV15 with TRBJ2-1; the D call may be TRBD1 or TRBD2 (5 bases each). CDR3 size: 13 residues. Germline V gene data show CDR1 as LNHNV and CDR2 as YYDKDF (reference sequence). The CDR3 DNA reads as TGTGCCACCAGTAGAGAGGGGAATTTGGGGCAGTTCTTC. Translating it yields CATSREGNLGQFF. The variable domain in full, with the rest retrieved from reference TRBV15 and TRBJ2-1, is DAMVIQNPRYQVTQFGKPVTLSCSQTLNHNVMYWYQQKSSQAPKLLFHYYDKDFNNEADTPDNFQSRRPNTSFCFLDIRSPGLGDTAMYLCATSREGNLGQFFGPGTRLTVL.

The chain uses TRBV5-4 and TRBJ1-1; D perhaps matches TRBD1 (5 bases). The CDR3 extends over 15 amino acids. Per germline, CDR1 SGHNT and CDR2 YYREEE (reference sequence). V lost 0 bases and J lost 5, with 14 bases in between. The CDR3 spells CASSLERLGDTEAFF. CDR3 bases: TGTGCCAGCAGCTTGGAGCGTTTAGGGGATACTGAAGCTTTCTTT.

This chain uses TRBV10-3 with TRBJ1-2; no definite D call. Trimming stripped 6 bases from V and 2 bases from J, with 19 bases between. CDR1 and CDR2 from the germline V gene are ENHRY and SYGVKD. This CDR3 region has 16 residues. The CDR3 sequence is CAIRTRPIISNYGYTF. CDR3 nucleotides: TGTGCCATCAGGACGAGGCCCATAATTTCGAACTATGGCTACACCTTC.

CDR3 sequence reads: CASSSYGTENTEAFF. CDR3 nucleotide sequence: TGTGCCAGCAGCTCTTACGGGACTGAGAACACTGAAGCTTTCTTT. The genes are TRBV3-1 (or the pseudogene TRBV3-2) and TRBJ1-1, with D possibly matching TRBD1 (5 bases). V was trimmed by 5 bases and J by 1 base, leaving 14 bases between them. CDR1 and CDR2 (germline): LGHDT, YNNKEL (reference sequence). This CDR3 contains 15 residues.

V and J are TRBV11-3 and TRBJ2-7; D is unresolved. Germline V gene sequence: CDR1 SGHNT, CDR2 YENEEA. The V gene lost 4 bases and the J gene lost 4 bases, with 8 bases spanning the gap. The CDR3 consists of 12 residues. The CDR3 DNA sequence: TGTGCCAGCAGCTGGCTTCAGTACGAGCAGTACTTC. It specifies CASSWLQYEQYF.

The V call is TRBV24-1, the J call TRBJ1-4; TRBD1 is a possible D gene (5 bases). CDR1 is KGHDR, CDR2 SFDVKD, per germline. This CDR3 comprises 14 residues. V lost 4 bases, J lost 7 bases, and 12 bases lay in between. CDR3 amino acids: CATSDAGQGEKLFF. In DNA form, the CDR3 reads TGTGCCACCAGTGACGCCGGACAAGGTGAAAAACTGTTTTTT.

The CDR3 loop is CASSLFGGASYEQYF. The CDR3 bases are TGTGCCAGCAGCCTCTTCGGCGGGGCCTCCTACGAGCAGTACTTC. This chain uses TRBV7-2 with TRBJ2-7; D is perhaps TRBD2 (6 bases). V lost 5 bases and J lost 0, with 14 bases in between. The V gene's germline CDR1 is SGHTA and CDR2 FQGNSA. There are 15 residues in the CDR3. Complete variable domain (other parts from reference TRBV7-2 and TRBJ2-7): GAGVSQSPSNKVTEKGKDVELRCDPISGHTALYWYRQSLGQGLEFLIYFQGNSAPDKSGLPSDRFSAERTGGSVSTLTIQRTQQEDSAVYLCASSLFGGASYEQYFGPGTRLTVT.

V gene TRBV27 combines with J gene TRBJ2-7; D may be TRBD1 (6 bases). CDR1 is MNHEY and CDR2 is SMNVEV in the germline V gene (reference sequence). The CDR3 is made up of 12 amino acids. In DNA form, the CDR3 reads TGTTCCATCGGACAGTCGCCCTACGAGCAGTACTTC. Its protein product is CSIGQSPYEQYF.

The chain has TRBV7-2 and TRBJ2-3; 8 bases match TRBD2. J was trimmed by 1 base and V by 5 bases; bases with no gene match: 2. The CDR3 consists of 14 residues. CDR1 is SGHTA and CDR2 is FQGNSA in the germline V gene. The CDR3 loop reads CASSRGGGTDTQYF. CDR3 DNA sequence: TGTGCCAGCAGCCGGGGGGGCGGCACAGATACGCAGTATTTT.

V usage is TRBV6-2 or TRBV6-3 and J usage is TRBJ2-1, with no clear D. Germline V gene sequence: CDR1 MNHEY, CDR2 SVGEGT. This CDR3 region has 17 residues. V was trimmed by 2 bases and J by 0 bases, leaving 14 bases between them. The CDR3 DNA sequence: TGTGCCAGCAGTTACCCGGGTGGCACGAGCTCCTACAATGAGCAGTTCTTC. Amino acid sequence: CASSYPGGTSSYNEQFF.

The chain links TRBV19 to TRBJ1-2; D ambiguous. The V end was cut by 0 bases, the J end by 8 bases, with 13 bases between. CDR1 and CDR2 from the germline V gene are LNHDA and SQIVND (reference sequence). This CDR3 region has 14 residues. The CDR3 region is CASSIDVRAGGYTF. DNA for the CDR3: TGTGCCAGTAGTATAGATGTACGGGCGGGCGGCTACACCTTC.

The rearrangement uses TRBV10-2 and TRBJ2-1, with TRBD1 as a possible D gene (7 bases). The germline CDR1 and CDR2 sequences are WSHSY and SAAADI. V was cut by 1 base and J by 7 bases, with 14 bases left in between. This CDR3 contains 15 residues. The CDR3 DNA reads TGCGCCAGCAGTGAGTGGGGGGACAGAGAAAATGAGCAGTTCTTC. Residues: CASSEWGDRENEQFF.